Presented here are 11 T cell receptor beta chains from one specimen sequenced in a study of type 1 and type 2 diabetes patients. Genomic DNA was the PCR template. Multiplex PCR with 30 forward and 13 reverse primers amplified the TCR beta CDR3. TCRdb fed the multiplex PCR reads into MiXCR, producing one record per CDR3 protein. Among approximately 260,000 distinct CDR3 sequences listed, around 50% were seen once. Input material: peripheral blood mononuclear cells (PBMCs). The source of these receptors is a young man with type 2 diabetes.

This chain joins TRBV7-2 and TRBJ1-1; maybe TRBD1 (5 bases). Germline assignment: CDR1 SGHTA and CDR2 FQGNSA. V was pared by 5 bases and J by 0 bases, with 10 bases between. This CDR3 has 14 amino acids. The CDR3 DNA reads TGTGCCAGCAGCGTGAGGGGCATGAACACTGAAGCTTTCTTT. This sequence encodes CASSVRGMNTEAFF.

The rearrangement links TRBV15 to TRBJ2-7, with 14 bases that match TRBD2. Germline V gene lookup returns CDR1 LNHNV and CDR2 YYDKDF (reference sequence). Trimming cost V 0 bases and J 4 bases; bases outside gene matches: 2. The CDR3 contains 16 residues. This CDR3 is CATSRERTSGRYEQYF. CDR3 bases: TGTGCCACCAGCAGAGAGAGGACTAGCGGGAGGTACGAGCAGTACTTC.

This rearrangement joins TRBV28 to TRBJ2-7, with D perhaps matching TRBD2 (6 bases). V shed 9 bases and J shed 5 bases, with 17 bases lying between them. The V gene's germline CDR1 is MDHEN and CDR2 SYDVKM. This CDR3 comprises 13 residues. CDR3 DNA sequence: TGTGCCAGTTGGCCGGAGGGGCGCGACGAGCAGTACTTC. Its protein product is CASWPEGRDEQYF. The entire variable domain, with the rest obtained from reference TRBV28 and TRBJ2-7, is as follows: DVKVTQSSRYLVKRTGEKVFLECVQDMDHENMFWYRQDPGLGLRLIYFSYDVKMKEKGDIPEGYSVSREKKERFSLILESASTNQTSMYLCASWPEGRDEQYFGPGTRLTVT.

This clonotype was observed once. This chain links TRBV6-4 with TRBJ1-1; D is unclear. From germline, CDR1 is MRHNA and CDR2 SNTAGT. The CDR3 contains 13 residues. V lost 4 bases, J lost 5 bases, and 11 bases lay in between. CDR3: CASSASRETEAFF. CDR3 DNA: TGTGCCAGCAGTGCGTCCCGGGAGACTGAAGCTTTCTTT.

The table lists this clonotype with a few counts. The V call is TRBV24-1, the J call TRBJ2-5, with 7 positions matching TRBD2. V shed 0 bases and J 4 bases; nucleotides not matched to a gene: 4. From germline, CDR1 is KGHDR and CDR2 SFDVKD. CDR3 size: 15 residues. CDR3 in amino acids: CATSDLGREGETQYF. DNA of the CDR3: TGTGCCACCAGTGATTTGGGCAGGGAGGGAGAGACCCAGTACTTC.

The chain is built from TRBV7-6 and TRBJ2-2; D ambiguous. The CDR3 is 17 amino acids. The V and J ends lost 1 base and 0 bases respectively, with 12 bases between them. Germline V gives CDR1 SGHVS, CDR2 FNYEAQ. The CDR3 loop is CASSLGNAASNTGELFF. CDR3 DNA: TGTGCCAGCAGCTTAGGTAATGCGGCCTCGAACACCGGGGAGCTGTTTTTT.

The gene calls are TRBV19 and TRBJ1-4; D perhaps matches TRBD1 (6 bases). The V gene lost 6 bases and the J gene lost 4 bases, with 12 bases spanning the gap. The CDR3 has 14 residues. Looked up from germline, CDR1 is LNHDA and CDR2 is SQIVND (reference sequence). CDR3 sequence (DNA): TGTGCCAGTAGCCAAGGACAGCTTAATGAAAAACTGTTTTTT. Translation gives CASSQGQLNEKLFF.

This chain joins TRBV9 and TRBJ1-1, with D possibly TRBD1 on 5 matching bases. From germline, CDR1 is SGDLS and CDR2 YYNGEE. This CDR3 has 14 amino acids. The V end lost 4 bases, the J end lost 0 bases, and 10 bases lay between the germline ends. This chain's CDR3 is CASSSLGLNTEAFF. The CDR3 bases are TGTGCCAGCAGCTCCTTGGGGCTGAACACTGAAGCTTTCTTT.

The gene calls are TRBV29-1 and TRBJ1-1; D remains ambiguous. V gave up 6 bases and J gave up 0 bases, with 14 bases separating them. Germline CDR1 SQVTM, CDR2 ANQGSEA. The CDR3 is 14 amino acids. The CDR3 here is CSVPPIVMNTEAFF. As DNA, the CDR3 is TGCAGCGTCCCCCCGATAGTCATGAACACTGAAGCTTTCTTT.

V usage is TRBV19 and J usage is TRBJ1-4, with a weak D call TRBD1 (6 bases). Trimming cost V 4 bases and J 9 bases, with 18 bases left between them. CDR3 length: 15 amino acids. Germline loops: CDR1 LNHDA, CDR2 SQIVND (reference sequence). The CDR3 DNA reads as TGTGCCAGTAGTACGATCGACAGGAGAAATAAAAAACTGTTTTTT. Protein product: CASSTIDRRNKKLFF. Supplemented by reference TRBV19 and TRBJ1-4, the full variable domain reads DGGITQSPKYLFRKEGQNVTLSCEQNLNHDAMYWYRQDPGQGLRLIYYSQIVNDFQKGDIAEGYSVSREKKESFPLTVTSAQKNPTAFYLCASSTIDRRNKKLFFGSGTQLSVL.

A note on this clonotype: Compared with germline, one end of the junction differs, possibly owing to a read error. The chain couples TRBV7-3 to TRBJ2-7; the match to TRBD2 covers 7 bases. In germline, CDR1 is SGHTA, CDR2 FQGTGA. This CDR3 region has 14 residues. The CDR3, as DNA: TGTGCCAGCAGCCCCGCGACTTGGGGGGGAACGTTGCACTTC. Residues: CASSPATWGGTLHF. The variable domain in full, completed from reference TRBV7-3 and TRBJ2-7, reads GAGVSQTPSNKVTEKGKYVELRCDPISGHTALYWYRQSLGQGPEFLIYFQGTGAADDSGLPNDRFFAVRPEGSVSTLKIQRTERGDSAVYLCASSPATWGGTLHFGPGTRLTVT.